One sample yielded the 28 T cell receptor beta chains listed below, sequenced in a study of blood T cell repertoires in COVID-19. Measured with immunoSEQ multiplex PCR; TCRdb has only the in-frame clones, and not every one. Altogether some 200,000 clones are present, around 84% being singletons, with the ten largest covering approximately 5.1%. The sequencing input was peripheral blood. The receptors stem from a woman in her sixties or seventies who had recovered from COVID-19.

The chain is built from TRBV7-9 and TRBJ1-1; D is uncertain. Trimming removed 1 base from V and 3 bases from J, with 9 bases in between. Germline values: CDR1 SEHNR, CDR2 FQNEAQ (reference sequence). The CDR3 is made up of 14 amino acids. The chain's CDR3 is CASSLEARDTEAFF. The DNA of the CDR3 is TGTGCCAGCAGCTTAGAGGCACGGGACACTGAAGCTTTCTTT.

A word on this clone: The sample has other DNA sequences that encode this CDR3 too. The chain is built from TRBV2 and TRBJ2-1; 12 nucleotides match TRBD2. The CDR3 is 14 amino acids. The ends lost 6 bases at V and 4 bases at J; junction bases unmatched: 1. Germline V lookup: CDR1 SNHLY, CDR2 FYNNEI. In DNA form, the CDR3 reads TGTGCCAGCAGCGGACTAGCGGGGTACAATGAGCAGTTCTTC. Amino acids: CASSGLAGYNEQFF.

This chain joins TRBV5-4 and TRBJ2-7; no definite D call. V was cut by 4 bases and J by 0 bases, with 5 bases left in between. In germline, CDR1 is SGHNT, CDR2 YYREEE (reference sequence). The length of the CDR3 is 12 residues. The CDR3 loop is CASSLISYEQYF. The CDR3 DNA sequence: TGTGCCAGCAGCCTAATCTCCTACGAGCAGTACTTC.

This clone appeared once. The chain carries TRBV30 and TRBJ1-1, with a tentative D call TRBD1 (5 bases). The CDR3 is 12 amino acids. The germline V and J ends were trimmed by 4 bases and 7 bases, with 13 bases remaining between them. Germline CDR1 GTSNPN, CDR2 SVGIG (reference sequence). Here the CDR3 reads CAWIPEGLEAFF. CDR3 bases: TGTGCCTGGATACCCGAGGGACTTGAAGCTTTCTTT. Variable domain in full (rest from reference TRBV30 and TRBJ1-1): SQTIHQWPATLVQPVGSPLSLECTVEGTSNPNLYWYRQAAGRGLQLLFYSVGIGQISSEVPQNLSASRPQDRQFILSSKKLLLSDSGFYLCAWIPEGLEAFFGQGTRLTVV.

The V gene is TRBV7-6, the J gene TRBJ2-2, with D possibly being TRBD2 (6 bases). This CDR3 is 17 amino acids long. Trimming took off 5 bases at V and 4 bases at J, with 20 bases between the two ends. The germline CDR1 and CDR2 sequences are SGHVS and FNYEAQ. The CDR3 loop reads CASSIGSRGDGTGELFF. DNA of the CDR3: TGTGCCAGCAGCATCGGGAGTCGGGGCGATGGCACCGGGGAGCTGTTTTTT. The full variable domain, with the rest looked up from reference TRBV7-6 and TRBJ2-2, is GAGVSQSPRYKVTKRGQDVALRCDPISGHVSLYWYRQALGQGPEFLTYFNYEAQQDKSGLPNDRFSAERPEGSISTLTIQRTEQRDSAMYRCASSIGSRGDGTGELFFGEGSRLTVL.

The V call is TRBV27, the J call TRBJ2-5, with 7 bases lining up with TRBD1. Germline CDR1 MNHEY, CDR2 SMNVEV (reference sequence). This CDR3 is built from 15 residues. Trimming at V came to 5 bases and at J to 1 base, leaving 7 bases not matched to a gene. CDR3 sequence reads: CASSADRLIQETQYF. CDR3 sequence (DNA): TGTGCCAGCAGTGCGGACAGGCTGATCCAAGAGACCCAGTACTTC.

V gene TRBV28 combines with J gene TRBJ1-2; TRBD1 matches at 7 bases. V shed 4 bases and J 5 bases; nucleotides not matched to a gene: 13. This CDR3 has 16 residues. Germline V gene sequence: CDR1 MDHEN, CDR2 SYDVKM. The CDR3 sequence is CASSSRLTGWSYGYTF. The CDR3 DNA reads TGTGCCAGCAGTTCCCGCCTGACAGGGTGGTCATATGGCTACACCTTC.

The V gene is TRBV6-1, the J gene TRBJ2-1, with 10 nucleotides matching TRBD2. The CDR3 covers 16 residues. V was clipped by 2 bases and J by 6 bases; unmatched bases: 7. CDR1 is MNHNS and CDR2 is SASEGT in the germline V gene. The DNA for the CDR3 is TGTGCCAGCAGTGAATTCGGTCTAGCGGGGGTCAATGAGCAGTTCTTC. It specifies CASSEFGLAGVNEQFF.

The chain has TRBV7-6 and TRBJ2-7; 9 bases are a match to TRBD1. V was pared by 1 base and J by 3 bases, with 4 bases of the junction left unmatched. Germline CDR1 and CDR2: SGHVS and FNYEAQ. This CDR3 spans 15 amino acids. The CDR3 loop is CASSLGPGQGYEQYF. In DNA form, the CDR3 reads TGTGCCAGCAGCTTAGGCCCGGGACAGGGCTACGAGCAGTACTTC.

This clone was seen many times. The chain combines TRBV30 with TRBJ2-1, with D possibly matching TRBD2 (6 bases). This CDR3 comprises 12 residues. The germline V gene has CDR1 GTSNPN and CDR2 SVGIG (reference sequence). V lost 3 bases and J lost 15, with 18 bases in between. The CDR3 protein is CAWRAGTLGTFF. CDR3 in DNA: TGTGCCTGGAGAGCCGGGACTCTGGGGACGTTCTTC.

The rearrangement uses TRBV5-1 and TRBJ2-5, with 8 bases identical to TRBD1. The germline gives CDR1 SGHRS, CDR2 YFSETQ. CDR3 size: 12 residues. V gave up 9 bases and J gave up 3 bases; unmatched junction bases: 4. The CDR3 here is CATRGLEETQYF. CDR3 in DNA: TGCGCCACCAGGGGGCTGGAAGAGACCCAGTACTTC.

CDR3 nucleotide sequence: TGTGCCAGCAGACAGGGATGGGGGACCGGGGAGCTGTTTTTT. Translation: CASRQGWGTGELFF. The rearrangement joins TRBV7-3 to TRBJ2-2; D possibly corresponds to TRBD1 (6 bases). There are 14 residues in the CDR3. Germline V gene lookup returns CDR1 SGHTA and CDR2 FQGTGA. Between the trimmed V and J ends, which lost 6 bases and 5 bases, there was a span of 13 bases.

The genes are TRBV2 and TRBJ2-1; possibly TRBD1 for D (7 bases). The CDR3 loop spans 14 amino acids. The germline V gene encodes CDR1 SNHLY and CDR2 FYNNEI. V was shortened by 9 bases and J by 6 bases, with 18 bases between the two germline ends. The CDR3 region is CASAGGRGGNEQFF. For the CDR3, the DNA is TGTGCCAGTGCAGGGGGGCGTGGCGGCAATGAGCAGTTCTTC.

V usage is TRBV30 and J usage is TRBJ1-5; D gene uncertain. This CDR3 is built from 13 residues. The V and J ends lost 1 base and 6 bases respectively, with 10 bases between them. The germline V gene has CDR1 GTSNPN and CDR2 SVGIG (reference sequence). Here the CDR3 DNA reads TGTGCCTGGAGTGGCTCTTTGGCTCAGCCCCAGCATTTT. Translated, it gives CAWSGSLAQPQHF.

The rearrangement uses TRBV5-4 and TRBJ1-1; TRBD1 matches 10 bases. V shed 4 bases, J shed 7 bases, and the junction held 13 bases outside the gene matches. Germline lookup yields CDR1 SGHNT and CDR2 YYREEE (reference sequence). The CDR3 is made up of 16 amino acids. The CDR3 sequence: CASSVKTGGGRNEAFF. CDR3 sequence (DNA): TGTGCCAGCAGCGTGAAGACAGGGGGCGGTCGGAATGAAGCTTTCTTT. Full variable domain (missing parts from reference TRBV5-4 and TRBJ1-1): ETGVTQSPTHLIKTRGQQVTLRCSSQSGHNTVSWYQQALGQGPQFIFQYYREEENGRGNFPPRFSGLQFPNYSSELNVNALELDDSALYLCASSVKTGGGRNEAFFGQGTRLTVV.

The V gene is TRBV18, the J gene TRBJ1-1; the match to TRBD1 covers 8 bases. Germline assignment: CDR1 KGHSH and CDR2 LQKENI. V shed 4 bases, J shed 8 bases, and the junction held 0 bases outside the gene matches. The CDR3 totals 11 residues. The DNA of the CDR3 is TGTGCCAGCTCACGACAGGGGGAAGCTTTCTTT. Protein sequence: CASSRQGEAFF. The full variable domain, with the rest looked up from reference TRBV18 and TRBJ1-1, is NAGVMQNPRHLVRRRGQEARLRCSPMKGHSHVYWYRQLPEEGLKFMVYLQKENIIDESGMPKERFSAEFPKEGPSILRIQQVVRGDSAAYFCASSRQGEAFFGQGTRLTVV.

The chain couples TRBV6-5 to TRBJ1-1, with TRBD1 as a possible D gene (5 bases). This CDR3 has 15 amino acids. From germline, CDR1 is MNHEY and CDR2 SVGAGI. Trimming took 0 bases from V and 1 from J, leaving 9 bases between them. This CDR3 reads CASSYSYTGNTEAFF. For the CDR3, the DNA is TGTGCCAGCAGTTACTCCTATACAGGGAACACTGAAGCTTTCTTT.

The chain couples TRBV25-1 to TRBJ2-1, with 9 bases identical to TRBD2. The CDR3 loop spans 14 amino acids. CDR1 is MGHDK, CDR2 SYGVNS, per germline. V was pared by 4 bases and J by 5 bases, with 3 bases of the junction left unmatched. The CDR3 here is CASSVSSGDNEQFF. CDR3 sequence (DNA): TGTGCCAGCAGTGTCTCTAGCGGGGACAATGAGCAGTTCTTC.

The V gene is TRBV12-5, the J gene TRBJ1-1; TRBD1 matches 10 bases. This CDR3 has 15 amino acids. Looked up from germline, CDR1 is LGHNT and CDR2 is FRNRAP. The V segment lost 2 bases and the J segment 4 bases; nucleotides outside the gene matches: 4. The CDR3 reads CASGLLRDRGTEAFF. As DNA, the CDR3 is TGTGCTAGTGGTTTGCTCCGGGACAGGGGCACTGAAGCTTTCTTT.

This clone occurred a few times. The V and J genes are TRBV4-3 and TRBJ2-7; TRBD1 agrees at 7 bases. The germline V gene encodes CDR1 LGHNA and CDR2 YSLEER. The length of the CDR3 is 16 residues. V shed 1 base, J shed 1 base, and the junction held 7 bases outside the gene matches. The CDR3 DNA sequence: TGCGCCAGCAGCCAAGGGACAGGAGAGCGGTCCTACGAGCAGTACTTC. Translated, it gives CASSQGTGERSYEQYF.

The CDR3 is CASSLRGNANEQFF. CDR3 coding DNA: TGCGCCAGCAGCTTGCGAGGGAACGCGAATGAGCAGTTCTTC. The chain employs TRBV5-1 and TRBJ2-1; D is perhaps TRBD2 (5 bases). Germline-derived CDR1 and CDR2 are SGHRS and YFSETQ. The CDR3 is 14 amino acids. V was clipped by 1 base and J by 7 bases, with 12 bases between them.

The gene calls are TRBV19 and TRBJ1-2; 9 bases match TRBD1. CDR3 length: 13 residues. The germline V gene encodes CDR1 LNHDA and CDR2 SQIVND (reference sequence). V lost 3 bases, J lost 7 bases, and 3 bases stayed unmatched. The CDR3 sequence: CASSMADRGGYTF. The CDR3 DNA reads TGTGCCAGTAGTATGGCGGACAGGGGTGGCTACACCTTC.

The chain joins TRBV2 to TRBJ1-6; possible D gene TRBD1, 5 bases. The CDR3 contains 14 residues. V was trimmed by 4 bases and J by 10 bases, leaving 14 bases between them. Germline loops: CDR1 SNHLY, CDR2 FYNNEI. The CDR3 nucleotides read TGTGCCAGCAGTGTTAGAGACAGTGGATCACCCCTCCACTTT. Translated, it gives CASSVRDSGSPLHF.

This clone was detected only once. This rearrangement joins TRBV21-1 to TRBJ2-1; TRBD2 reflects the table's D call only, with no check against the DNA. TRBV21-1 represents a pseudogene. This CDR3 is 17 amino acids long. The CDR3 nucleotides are TGTGCCAGCAGCAGGGCCCTAGCGGGGGCTTCCTACAATGAGCAGTTCTTC. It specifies CASSRALAGASYNEQFF.

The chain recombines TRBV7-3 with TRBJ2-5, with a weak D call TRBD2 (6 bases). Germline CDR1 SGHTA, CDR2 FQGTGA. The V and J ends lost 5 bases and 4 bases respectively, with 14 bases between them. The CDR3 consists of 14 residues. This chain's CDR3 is CASSPVGGGETQYF. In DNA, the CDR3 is TGTGCCAGCAGCCCCGTCGGGGGAGGAGAGACCCAGTACTTC.

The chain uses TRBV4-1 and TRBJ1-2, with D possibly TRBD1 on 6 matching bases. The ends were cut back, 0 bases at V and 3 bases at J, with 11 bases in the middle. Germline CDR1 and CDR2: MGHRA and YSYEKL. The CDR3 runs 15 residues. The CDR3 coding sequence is TGCGCCAGCAGCCAAGAAGGGGGAGTGGACTATGGCTACACCTTC. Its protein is CASSQEGGVDYGYTF.

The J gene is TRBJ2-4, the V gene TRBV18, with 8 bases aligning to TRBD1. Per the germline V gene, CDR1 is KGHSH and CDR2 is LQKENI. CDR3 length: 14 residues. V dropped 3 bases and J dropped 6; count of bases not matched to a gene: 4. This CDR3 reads CASSPQGAGNIQYF. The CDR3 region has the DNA TGTGCCAGCTCACCTCAGGGGGCCGGAAACATTCAGTACTTC.

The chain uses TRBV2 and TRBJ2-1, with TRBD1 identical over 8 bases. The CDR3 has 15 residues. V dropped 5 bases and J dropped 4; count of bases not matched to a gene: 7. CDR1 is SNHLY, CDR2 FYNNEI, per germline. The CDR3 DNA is TGTGCCAGCAGTACCACAGGGGGGAGATACAATGAGCAGTTCTTC. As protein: CASSTTGGRYNEQFF.